These T cell receptor beta chains were read from a single sample in a study of T cell responses to AZD1222 COVID-19 vaccine. Assay: immunoSEQ multiplex PCR; the TCRdb copy retains only in-frame clones and omits some. The data show approximately 190,000 clones, with roughly 92% seen just once and 1% to 1.5% held by the top ten. The material sequenced was peripheral blood, taken on day 0 of AZD1222 vaccination. The receptors were sampled from an adult in good health. Each CDR3 is given with its conserved first and last residue. Each record gives: D gene, clone size, V gene, J gene, CDR3 DNA, CDR3 protein. The D gene is left open where the match is weak. Where a row states a size, it is once, few, many or the class of an expanded clone; other rows omit it.

NA	NA	TRBV2	TRBJ2-2	TGTGCCAGCAATTGGGGTGGTTCGACCGGGGAGCTGTTTTTT	CASNWGGSTGELFF
NA	NA	TRBV3-1/TRBV3-2	TRBJ1-6	TGTGCCAGCAGCCGTCAATCCTTCGGGGGCCATTCACCCCTCCACTTT	CASSRQSFGGHSPLHF
TRBD2	NA	TRBV12-3/TRBV12-4	TRBJ2-5	TGTGCCATCCGGACTAGCGGGGAAGAGACCCAGTACTTC	CAIRTSGEETQYF
NA	NA	TRBV6-6	TRBJ1-5	TGTGCCAGTTCCGGGACCTCAGATCAGCCCCAGCATTTT	CASSGTSDQPQHF
NA	NA	TRBV6-5	TRBJ2-5	TGTGCCAGCAGGGCAGCTTTTCAAGAGACCCAGTACTTC	CASRAAFQETQYF
NA	NA	TRBV3-1/TRBV3-2	TRBJ1-5	TGTGCCAGCAGCCAGGGTGGGCAGTTCAATCAGCCCCAGCATTTT	CASSQGGQFNQPQHF
NA	NA	TRBV13	TRBJ2-1	TGTGCCAGCAGCTTTGGACAGTCCTACAATGAGCAGTTCTTC	CASSFGQSYNEQFF
NA	NA	TRBV2	TRBJ1-1	TGTGCCAGCAGTGCACAGGTGTACACTGAAGCTTTCTTT	CASSAQVYTEAFF
NA	once	TRBV11-2	TRBJ1-1	TGTGCCAGCAGCTTATTTACAGCCAACACTGAAGCTTTCTTT	CASSLFTANTEAFF
NA	NA	TRBV9	TRBJ1-6	TGTGCCAGCAGCGTAGGAGGGGAGAAGAATTCACCCCTCCACTTT	CASSVGGEKNSPLHF
NA	few	TRBV7-3	TRBJ1-6	TGTGCCAGCAGCCTAACGGGGGAACTGGGCTCCTATAATTCACCCCTCCACTTT	CASSLTGELGSYNSPLHF
NA	NA	TRBV7-6	TRBJ2-6	TGTGCCAGCAGCTTAGGGTCAGGGGTGTCGGGGTCTGGGGCCAACGTCCTGACTTTC	CASSLGSGVSGSGANVLTF
NA	NA	TRBV9	TRBJ2-5	TGTGCCAGCAGCGTACACCCCGGCGGTCAAGAGACCCAGTACTTC	CASSVHPGGQETQYF
NA	NA	TRBV12-5	TRBJ1-1	TGTGCTTCTAGGACACCCCACGTCATGAACACTGAAGCTTTCTTT	CASRTPHVMNTEAFF
NA	NA	TRBV5-4	TRBJ1-2	TGTGCCAGCAGCTTGGCCCGGCTCCGCGGCTACACCTTC	CASSLARLRGYTF
NA	NA	TRBV12-3/TRBV12-4	TRBJ1-1	TGTGCCAGCAGTTTAGTGGGCAACACTGAAGCTTTCTTT	CASSLVGNTEAFF
NA	NA	TRBV11-3	TRBJ2-7	TGTGCCAGCAGCTGGGACGGGAGCTCCTACGAGCAGTACTTC	CASSWDGSSYEQYF
NA	NA	TRBV28	TRBJ1-2	TGTGCCAGCAGTTTGGATGGGGCGCGGATCTATGGCTACACCTTC	CASSLDGARIYGYTF
NA	NA	TRBV12-5	TRBJ1-1	TGTGCTAGTAGAAACGCCGAGGGGGAGATGAACACTGAAGCTTTCTTT	CASRNAEGEMNTEAFF
TRBD1	NA	TRBV5-4	TRBJ1-1	TGTGCCAGCAGCCACAGGGGGAACACTGAAGCTTTCTTT	CASSHRGNTEAFF
NA	NA	TRBV4-1	TRBJ1-3	TGCGCCAGCAGCCGAGTTCCCCGCTCTGGAAACACCATATATTTT	CASSRVPRSGNTIYF
TRBD1	NA	TRBV19	TRBJ1-4	TGTGCCAGTAAGGGGACAGTTAATGAAAAACTGTTTTTT	CASKGTVNEKLFF
NA	NA	TRBV29-1	TRBJ2-3	TGCAGCGTTGAAGATGGGGGGGATACGCAGTATTTT	CSVEDGGDTQYF
NA	NA	TRBV19	TRBJ2-5	TGTGCCAGTAGTAGCACACTCCGGGCAGGGCAAGAGACCCAGTACTTC	CASSSTLRAGQETQYF
NA	NA	TRBV3-1/TRBV3-2	TRBJ2-5	TGTGCCAGCAGCCATGTGGGGGACACTAGCAGGTTAGAGACCCAGTACTTC	CASSHVGDTSRLETQYF
TRBD1	once	TRBV10-3	TRBJ2-3	TGTGCCATTGGACAGGGGAAAGGCACAGATACGCAGTATTTT	CAIGQGKGTDTQYF
NA	NA	TRBV3-1/TRBV3-2	TRBJ1-4	TGTGCCAGCAGCCCAGAGGGGGGTGAAAAACTGTTTTTT	CASSPEGGEKLFF
NA	NA	TRBV7-2	TRBJ2-5	TGTGCCAGCAGCTTGAGCCATCAAGAGACCCAGTACTTC	CASSLSHQETQYF
NA	NA	TRBV27	TRBJ2-7	TGTGCCAGCAGTTTGGGAAACGAGCAGTACTTC	CASSLGNEQYF
NA	NA	TRBV28	TRBJ2-4	TGTGCCAGCAGTTTATCTGGCACTCTAGCCAAAAACATTCAGTACTTC	CASSLSGTLAKNIQYF
NA	NA	TRBV5-1	TRBJ1-2	TGCGCCAGCATGGGGCCGAAAAATGGGCATGGCTACACCTTC	CASMGPKNGHGYTF
TRBD1	NA	TRBV3-1/TRBV3-2	TRBJ1-1	TGTGCCAGCAGCCAAGAGACAGGGGGCACTGAAGCTTTCTTT	CASSQETGGTEAFF
NA	NA	TRBV11-2	TRBJ1-2	TGTGCCAGCAGCTTAGGACACTATGGCTACACCTTC	CASSLGHYGYTF
TRBD2	NA	TRBV15	TRBJ2-2	TGTGCCACCAGCAGAGAATCACTAGCGGGGGGCGCCATCACCGGGGAGCTGTTTTTT	CATSRESLAGGAITGELFF
NA	once	TRBV19	TRBJ1-1	TGTGCCAGTAGGGATTTGAACACTGAAGCTTTCTTT	CASRDLNTEAFF
NA	NA	TRBV6-5	TRBJ1-1	TGTGCCAGCAGACCTCCAGGGGACACTGAAGCTTTCTTT	CASRPPGDTEAFF
NA	NA	TRBV6-5	TRBJ2-3	TGTGCCAGCAGCCTCGGGAGAGATACGCAGTATTTT	CASSLGRDTQYF
NA	NA	TRBV12-2	TRBJ2-7	TGTGCAAGTCGCCGACTGACCGGCACCTACGAGCAGTACTTC	CASRRLTGTYEQYF
NA	few	TRBV19	TRBJ2-2	TGTGCCAGTAGTCCGCAGGGTTGGAACAGTGCGACCGGGGAGCTGTTTTTT	CASSPQGWNSATGELFF
NA	NA	TRBV14	TRBJ1-2	TGTGCCAGCAGCCCGGTTCGAGACTATGGCTACACCTTC	CASSPVRDYGYTF
NA	NA	TRBV7-9	TRBJ1-2	TGTGCCAGCAGCTTAGGCAGTTCTAACTATGGCTACACCTTC	CASSLGSSNYGYTF
TRBD2	NA	TRBV7-3	TRBJ2-3	TGTGCCAGCAGCGGAACTAGCGGGGGGAACACAGATACGCAGTATTTT	CASSGTSGGNTDTQYF